Below, 21 T cell receptor beta chains from the same sample are listed, as sequenced in a study of blood T cells in healthy people across ages. For the second PCR, which ran for about 7 to 11 cycles, a sample-barcoded 5' primer and a J-beta primer mix were used. TCRdb fed the 5' RACE reads into MiXCR, producing one record per CDR3 protein. The data hold 780,000 or so distinct CDR3 sequences, with 25% observed a single time. A further study also used this sample, focusing on T cells of mothers and their children.

Sequencing was carried out using blood. Source of these receptors: a boy between 10 and 17 years old in good health.

As concerns this clonotype: Sequence at one end of the junction differs from germline and may be a read error. The chain employs TRBV4-1 and TRBJ2-5; TRBD2 might be the D (6 bases). The CDR3 spans 15 residues. Germline CDR1 MGHRA, CDR2 YSYEKL. DNA for the CDR3: TGCGCCAGCAGCCAAGGGAGGGCAGGGACCTACGAGCAGTGCTTC. It translates to CASSQGRAGTYEQCF.

The table lists this clonotype with a few counts. The rearrangement links TRBV4-3 to TRBJ2-5; TRBD2 matches at 8 bases. The J call may not be correct, given that the DNA end is closer to TRBJ2-7. Per the germline V gene, CDR1 is LGHNA and CDR2 is YSLEER. The CDR3 contains 15 residues. The CDR3 nucleotides are TGCGCCAGCAGCCAAGATGTCGGGGGGGCATACGAGCAGTACTTC. It encodes CASSQDVGGAYEQYF.

J is TRBJ2-1 and V is TRBV7-2; no reliable D call. From germline, CDR1 is SGHTA and CDR2 FQGNSA. The CDR3 runs 17 residues. Trimming took 5 bases from V and 10 from J, leaving 27 bases between them. CDR3 nucleotide sequence: TGTGCCAGCAGCCGACCAAACGAACGGGCAGTCTCCTACGAGCAGTTCTTC. Its translation: CASSRPNERAVSYEQFF.

This clonotype was counted between two and nine times. The chain carries TRBV2 and TRBJ1-6, with D possibly matching TRBD1 (5 bases). This CDR3 has 11 amino acids. Germline V gives CDR1 SNHLY, CDR2 FYNNEI. With 7 bases removed from V and 11 bases from J, the gap between germline ends came to 9 bases. The DNA of the CDR3 is TGTGCCAGCACATGGGGGGCACCCCTCCACTTT. It translates to CASTWGAPLHF. Full variable domain (missing parts from reference TRBV2 and TRBJ1-6): EPEVTQTPSHQVTQMGQEVILRCVPISNHLYFYWYRQILGQKVEFLVSFYNNEISEKSEIFDDQFSVERPDGSNFTLKIRSTKLEDSAMYFCASTWGAPLHFGNGTRLTVT.

The genes are TRBV6-1 and TRBJ2-2, with D unresolved. The V end lost 4 bases, the J end lost 1 base, and 16 bases lay between the germline ends. Germline V gene data show CDR1 as MNHNS and CDR2 as SASEGT. This CDR3 contains 17 residues. CDR3 in amino acids: CASSAVGPLMNTGELFF. In DNA, the CDR3 is TGTGCCAGCAGTGCCGTCGGACCACTGATGAACACCGGGGAGCTGTTTTTT.

The CDR3 reads CAWTVGTGLRTDTQYF. Here the CDR3 DNA reads TGTGCCTGGACGGTCGGGACAGGGCTCCGGACAGATACGCAGTATTTT. The chain combines TRBV30 with TRBJ2-3, with 9 bases aligning to TRBD1. The CDR3 totals 16 residues. Germline CDR1 GTSNPN, CDR2 SVGIG (reference sequence). J was trimmed by 3 bases and V by 4 bases; bases with no gene match: 11.

This clonotype was counted only a few times. This sequence joins TRBV1 and TRBJ2-3; TRBD2 reflects the table's D call only, with no check against the DNA. TRBV1 is classified as a pseudogene. CDR3 size: 16 residues. This chain's CDR3 is CTSNPETSGVPDTQYF. The DNA for the CDR3 is TGCACCAGCAACCCCGAGACTAGCGGGGTCCCAGATACGCAGTATTTT.

The V and J genes are TRBV9 and TRBJ1-2; no definite D call. The germline V gene has CDR1 SGDLS and CDR2 YYNGEE. CDR3 size: 15 residues. Trimming stripped 0 bases from V and 6 bases from J, with 15 bases between. CDR3 protein: CASSVVSSGSDGYTF. As DNA, the CDR3 is TGTGCCAGCAGCGTAGTATCCTCAGGATCGGATGGCTACACCTTC.

This clonotype was seen a few times. The rearrangement uses TRBV20-1 and TRBJ2-5; D ambiguous. The V end lost 1 base, the J end lost 0 bases, and 6 bases lay between the germline ends. The CDR3 has 13 amino acids. Germline V CDR1 and CDR2: DFQATT, SNEGSKA (reference sequence). DNA of the CDR3: TGCAGTGCTAGAGCAGGAAACCAAGAGACCCAGTACTTC. It yields the protein CSARAGNQETQYF.

The sample holds a few counts of this clonotype. The chain has TRBV4-3 and TRBJ2-3; maybe TRBD2 (6 bases). Germline V gene sequence: CDR1 LGHNA, CDR2 YSLEER. The V gene lost 0 bases and the J gene lost 6 bases, with 16 bases spanning the gap. This CDR3 has 16 residues. The CDR3 protein is CASSQDRDLEGDTQYF. The CDR3 nucleotides read TGCGCCAGCAGCCAAGACCGGGATTTGGAGGGGGATACGCAGTATTTT.

This clonotype was observed a handful of times. The chain recombines TRBV20-1 with TRBJ2-2; TRBD1 or TRBD2 may be the D gene (6 bases each). This CDR3 has 15 amino acids. Trimming took 3 bases from V and 0 from J, leaving 11 bases between them. In germline, CDR1 is DFQATT, CDR2 SNEGSKA (reference sequence). CDR3 amino acids: CSARRGDTNTGELFF. Written as DNA, the CDR3 is TGCAGTGCTAGGAGGGGGGACACGAACACCGGGGAGCTGTTTTTT.

CDR3 nucleotide sequence: TGTGCCAGCAGTTACTTCAGGGACCACAATGAGCAGTTCTTC. It translates to CASSYFRDHNEQFF. The rearrangement joins TRBV6-5 to TRBJ2-1, with D perhaps being TRBD1 or TRBD2 (5 bases each). The germline V and J ends were trimmed by 1 base and 5 bases, with 9 bases remaining between them. Germline-derived CDR1 and CDR2 are MNHEY and SVGAGI. This CDR3 has 14 amino acids.

Notes on this clonotype: A single base separates this from a much larger clone, so it may be a read error. The chain uses TRBV29-1 and TRBJ2-7; D is undetermined. V lost 3 bases and J 6 bases, leaving 9 bases between the germline ends. The CDR3 sequence is 11 residues long. Germline CDR1 and CDR2: SQVTM and ANQGSEA. CDR3 DNA sequence: TGCAGCGTTGAGGCTAACTCCGAGCAGTACTTC. Translation: CSVEANSEQYF.

The rearrangement uses TRBV11-1 and TRBJ2-3; TRBD2 matches at 8 bases. Trimming at V came to 5 bases and at J to 2 bases, leaving 6 bases not matched to a gene. Per germline, CDR1 SGHAT and CDR2 FQDESV (reference sequence). CDR3 size: 15 residues. The CDR3 here is CASSRRGGFTDTQYF. The CDR3 DNA follows: TGTGCCAGCAGCCGACGGGGGGGGTTCACAGATACGCAGTATTTT.

This rearrangement joins TRBV28 to TRBJ2-1; a possible D gene is TRBD2 (6 bases). The V gene's germline CDR1 is MDHEN and CDR2 SYDVKM. The CDR3 is 16 amino acids. Trimming pared 5 bases from V and 6 bases from J, leaving 20 bases between. The CDR3: CASSPKAGSRLNEQFF. CDR3 sequence (DNA): TGTGCCAGCAGTCCAAAAGCGGGTTCACGCCTCAATGAGCAGTTCTTC. Full variable domain (outside the CDR3, taken from reference TRBV28 and TRBJ2-1): DVKVTQSSRYLVKRTGEKVFLECVQDMDHENMFWYRQDPGLGLRLIYFSYDVKMKEKGDIPEGYSVSREKKERFSLILESASTNQTSMYLCASSPKAGSRLNEQFFGPGTRLTVL.

In the case of this clonotype: One end of the junction varies from germline; a read error may be responsible. This chain links TRBV12-5 with TRBJ1-2; no clear D. The CDR3 contains 13 residues. Germline values: CDR1 LGHNT, CDR2 FRNRAP. The CDR3 here is CASGDLGSYGHTF. CDR3 bases: TGTGCTAGTGGGGACCTGGGAAGTTATGGCCACACCTTC.

This clonotype has only a few counts. The genes are TRBV3-1 and TRBJ1-2, with D possibly TRBD1 on 5 matching bases. This CDR3 comprises 15 residues. The germline V and J ends were trimmed by 0 bases and 7 bases, with 15 bases remaining between them. Germline loops: CDR1 LGHDT, CDR2 YNNKEL (reference sequence). CDR3 amino acids: CASSQESLTRGGYTF. CDR3 nucleotides: TGTGCCAGCAGCCAAGAGAGCCTGACGAGGGGTGGCTACACCTTC.

This clonotype was observed a few times. The chain is built from TRBV5-1 and TRBJ2-2, with TRBD2 matching over 9 bases. The CDR3 is 20 residues long. Germline V lookup: CDR1 SGHRS, CDR2 YFSETQ. The J segment lost 0 bases and the V segment lost 2 bases, leaving 14 bases of the junction unmatched. CDR3 amino acids: CASSFILGLAGRTNTGELFF. The CDR3 coding sequence is TGCGCCAGCAGCTTCATCCTGGGGCTAGCGGGACGAACGAACACCGGGGAGCTGTTTTTT.

The chain has TRBV2 and TRBJ2-5, with 7 bases matching TRBD1. J was trimmed by 2 bases and V by 4 bases; bases with no gene match: 7. The germline CDR1 and CDR2 sequences are SNHLY and FYNNEI. There are 15 residues in the CDR3. CDR3 amino acids: CASSVRGPRQETQYF. CDR3 coding DNA: TGTGCCAGCAGTGTGAGGGGGCCAAGGCAAGAGACCCAGTACTTC.

V usage is TRBV20-1 and J usage is TRBJ2-3; D gene ambiguous. Trimming took off 4 bases at V and 1 base at J, with 6 bases between the two ends. CDR1 is DFQATT, CDR2 SNEGSKA, per germline (reference sequence). This CDR3 spans 12 amino acids. The CDR3 loop reads CSAIVGTDTQYF. Written as DNA, the CDR3 is TGCAGTGCTATCGTTGGCACAGATACGCAGTATTTT.

The chain couples TRBV7-2 to TRBJ1-2; tentatively, D is TRBD1 (5 bases). Looked up from germline, CDR1 is SGHTA and CDR2 is FQGNSA. V was shortened by 3 bases and J by 0 bases, with 11 bases between the two germline ends. This CDR3 spans 15 amino acids. The CDR3 region is CASSLTARANYGYTF. The DNA of the CDR3 is TGTGCCAGCAGCTTGACAGCGCGAGCTAACTATGGCTACACCTTC. The entire variable domain, with the rest obtained from reference TRBV7-2 and TRBJ1-2, is as follows: GAGVSQSPSNKVTEKGKDVELRCDPISGHTALYWYRQSLGQGLEFLIYFQGNSAPDKSGLPSDRFSAERTGGSVSTLTIQRTQQEDSAVYLCASSLTARANYGYTFGSGTRLTVV.